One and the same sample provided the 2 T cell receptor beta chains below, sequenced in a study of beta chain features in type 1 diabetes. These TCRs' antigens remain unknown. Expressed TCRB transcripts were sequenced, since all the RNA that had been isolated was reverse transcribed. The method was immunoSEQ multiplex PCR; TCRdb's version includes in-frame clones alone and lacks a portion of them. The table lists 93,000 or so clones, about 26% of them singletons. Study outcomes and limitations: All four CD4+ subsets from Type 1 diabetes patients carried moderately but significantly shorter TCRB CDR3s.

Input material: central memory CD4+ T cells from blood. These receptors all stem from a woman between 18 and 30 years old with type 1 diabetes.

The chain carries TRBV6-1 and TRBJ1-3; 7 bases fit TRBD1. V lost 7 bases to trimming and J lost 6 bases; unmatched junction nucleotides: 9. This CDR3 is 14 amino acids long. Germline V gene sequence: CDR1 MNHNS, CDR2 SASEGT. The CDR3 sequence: CASNDRAYANTIYF. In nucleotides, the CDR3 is TGTGCCAGCAACGACAGGGCCTATGCAAACACCATATATTTT.

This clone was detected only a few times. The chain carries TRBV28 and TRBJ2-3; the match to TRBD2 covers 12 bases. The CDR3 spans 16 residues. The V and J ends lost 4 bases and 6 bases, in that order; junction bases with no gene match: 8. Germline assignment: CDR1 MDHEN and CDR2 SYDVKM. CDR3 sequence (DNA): TGTGCCAGCAGTTCCCGGGGACTAGCGGGTGGTGATACGCAGTATTTT. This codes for CASSSRGLAGGDTQYF.